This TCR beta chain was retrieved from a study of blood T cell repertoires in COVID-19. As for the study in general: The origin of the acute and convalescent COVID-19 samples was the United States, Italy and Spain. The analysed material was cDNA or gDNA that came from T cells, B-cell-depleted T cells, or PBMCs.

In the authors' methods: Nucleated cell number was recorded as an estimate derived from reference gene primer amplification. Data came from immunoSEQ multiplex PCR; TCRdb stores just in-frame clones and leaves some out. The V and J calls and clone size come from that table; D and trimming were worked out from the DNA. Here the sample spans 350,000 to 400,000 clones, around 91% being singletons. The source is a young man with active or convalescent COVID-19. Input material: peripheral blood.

This chain's CDR3 is CASRQRQAGLPNEQFF. CDR3 DNA sequence: TGTGCCAGCAGGCAAAGACAAGCAGGGCTTCCTAACGAGCAGTTCTTC. The chain combines TRBV7-8 with TRBJ2-1; a weak D match, TRBD1 (5 bases). Germline V gene sequence: CDR1 SGHVS, CDR2 FQNEAQ. Trimming took 6 bases from V and 10 from J, leaving 25 bases between them. The length of the CDR3 is 16 residues. The full variable domain, in which reference TRBV7-8 and TRBJ2-1 provide the parts outside the CDR3, is GAGVSQSPRYKVAKRGQDVALRCDPISGHVSLFWYQQALGQGPEFLTYFQNEAQLDKSGLPSDRFFAERPEGSVSTLKIQRTQQEDSAVYLCASRQRQAGLPNEQFFGPGTRLTVL.